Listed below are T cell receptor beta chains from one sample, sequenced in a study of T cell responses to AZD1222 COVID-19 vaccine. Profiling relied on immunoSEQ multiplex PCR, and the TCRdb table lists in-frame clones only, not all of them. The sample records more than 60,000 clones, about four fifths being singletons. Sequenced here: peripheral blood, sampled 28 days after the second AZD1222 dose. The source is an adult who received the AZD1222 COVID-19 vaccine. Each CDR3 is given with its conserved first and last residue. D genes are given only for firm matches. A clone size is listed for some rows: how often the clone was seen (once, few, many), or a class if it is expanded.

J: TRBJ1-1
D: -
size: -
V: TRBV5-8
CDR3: CASSNVIEAFF
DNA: TGTGCCAGCAGCAACGTTATCGAAGCTTTCTTT

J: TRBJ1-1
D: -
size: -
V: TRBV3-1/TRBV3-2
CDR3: CASSRGPNLNTEAFF
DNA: TGTGCCAGCAGCCGCGGGCCCAATTTGAACACTGAAGCTTTCTTT

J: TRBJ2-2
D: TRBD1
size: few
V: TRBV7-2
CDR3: CASSPEGPRGTGELFF
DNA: TGTGCCAGCAGCCCAGAGGGACCCAGGGGGACCGGGGAGCTGTTTTTT

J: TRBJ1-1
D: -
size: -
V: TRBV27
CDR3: CAARGNTEAFF
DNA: TGTGCAGCACGGGGGAACACTGAAGCTTTCTTT

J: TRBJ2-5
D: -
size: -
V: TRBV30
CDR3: CAWSNYQRQETQYF
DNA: TGTGCCTGGAGTAATTATCAGCGGCAAGAGACCCAGTACTTC

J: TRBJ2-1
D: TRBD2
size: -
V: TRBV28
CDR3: CASTPSGRYNEQFF
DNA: TGTGCCAGCACCCCTAGCGGGAGGTACAATGAGCAGTTCTTC

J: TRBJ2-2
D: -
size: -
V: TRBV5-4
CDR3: CASTTDREGGELFF
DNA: TGTGCCAGCACCACCGACCGGGAAGGAGGGGAGCTGTTTTTT

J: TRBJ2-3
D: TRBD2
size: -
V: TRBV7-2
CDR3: CASSLNVRLAGPTDTQYF
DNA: TGTGCCAGCAGCTTAAACGTGCGACTAGCGGGCCCCACAGATACGCAGTATTTT

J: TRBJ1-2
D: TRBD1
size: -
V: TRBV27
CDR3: CASRRTGHYGYTF
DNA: TGTGCCAGCAGAAGGACAGGGCACTATGGCTACACCTTC

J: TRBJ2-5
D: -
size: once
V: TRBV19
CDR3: CASSRVAETQYF
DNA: TGTGCCAGTAGTAGGGTGGCAGAGACCCAGTACTTC

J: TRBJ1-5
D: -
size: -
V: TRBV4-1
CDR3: CASSQGGNQPQHF
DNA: TGCGCCAGCAGCCAAGGGGGGAATCAGCCCCAGCATTTT

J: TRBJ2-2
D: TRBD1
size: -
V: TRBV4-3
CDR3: CASSQVAGQGAADTGELFF
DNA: TGCGCCAGCAGCCAAGTAGCGGGACAGGGGGCCGCGGACACCGGGGAGCTGTTTTTT

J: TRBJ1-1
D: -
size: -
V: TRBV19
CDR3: CASSIAQGVTEAFF
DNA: TGTGCCAGTAGTATAGCACAGGGTGTGACTGAAGCTTTCTTT

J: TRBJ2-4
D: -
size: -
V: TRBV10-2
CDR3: CASSGGPMGYF
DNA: TGCGCCAGCAGTGGCGGGCCTATGGGGTACTTC

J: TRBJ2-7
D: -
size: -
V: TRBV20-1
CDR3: CSASGPYEQYF
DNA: TGCAGTGCTAGCGGCCCCTACGAGCAGTACTTC

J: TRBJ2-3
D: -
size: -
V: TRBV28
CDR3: CASTPGIIGDTQYF
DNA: TGTGCCAGCACCCCAGGAATCATAGGAGATACGCAGTATTTT

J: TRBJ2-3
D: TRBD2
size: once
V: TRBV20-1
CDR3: CSASLAGGPTDTQYF
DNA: TGCAGTGCGAGTTTAGCGGGAGGGCCCACAGATACGCAGTATTTT

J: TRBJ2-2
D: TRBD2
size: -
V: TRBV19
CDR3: CASSTTAGAGGGGELFF
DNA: TGTGCCAGTTCTACCACCGCAGGGGCGGGAGGAGGCGGGGAGCTGTTTTTT

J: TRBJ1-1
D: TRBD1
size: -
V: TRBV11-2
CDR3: CASSLNPKDRGWTEAFF
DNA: TGTGCCAGCAGCTTAAATCCCAAGGACAGGGGGTGGACTGAAGCTTTCTTT

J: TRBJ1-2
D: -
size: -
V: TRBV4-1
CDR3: CASSQEQGGGYTF
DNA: TGCGCCAGCAGCCAAGAACAGGGAGGGGGCTACACCTTC

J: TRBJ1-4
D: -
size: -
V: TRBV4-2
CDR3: CASSQGGRNFNEKLFF
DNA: TGTGCCAGCAGCCAAGGGGGTAGAAACTTTAATGAAAAACTGTTTTTT

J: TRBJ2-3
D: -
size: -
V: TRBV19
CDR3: CASSTGSLTDTQYF
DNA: TGTGCCAGTAGTACGGGGAGTCTCACAGATACGCAGTATTTT

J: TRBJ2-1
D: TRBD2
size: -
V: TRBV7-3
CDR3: CASSPGGGRHEQFF
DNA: TGTGCCAGCAGCCCTGGCGGCGGGAGGCATGAGCAGTTCTTC

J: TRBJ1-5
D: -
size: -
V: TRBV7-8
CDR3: CASSTPGDSNQPQHF
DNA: TGTGCCAGCAGCACCCCCGGCGATAGCAATCAGCCCCAGCATTTT

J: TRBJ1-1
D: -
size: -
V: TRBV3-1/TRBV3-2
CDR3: CASSQMENTEAFF
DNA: TGTGCCAGCAGCCAAATGGAGAACACTGAAGCTTTCTTT

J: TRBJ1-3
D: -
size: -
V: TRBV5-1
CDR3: CASSSHGGSNTIYF
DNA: TGCGCCAGCAGCTCTCACGGGGGGTCCAACACCATATATTTT

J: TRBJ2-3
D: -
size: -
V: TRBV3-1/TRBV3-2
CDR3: CASSQFVEPSLGNGRGGGLHTQYF
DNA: TGTGCCAGCAGCCAATTCGTGGAACCTTCCCTCGGTAATGGCAGGGGGGGAGGCTTGCATACGCAGTATTTT

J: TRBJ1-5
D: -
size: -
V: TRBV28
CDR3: CASSLPLGGGQPQHF
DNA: TGTGCCAGCAGTTTGCCGCTGGGGGGCGGTCAGCCCCAGCATTTT

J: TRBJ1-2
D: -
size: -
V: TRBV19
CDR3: CATQQGNYGYTF
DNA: TGTGCCACCCAACAGGGAAACTATGGCTACACCTTC

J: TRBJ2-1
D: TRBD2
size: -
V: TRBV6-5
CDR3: CASSYQGGRAGEQFF
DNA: TGTGCCAGCAGTTATCAAGGCGGGAGGGCCGGTGAGCAGTTCTTC

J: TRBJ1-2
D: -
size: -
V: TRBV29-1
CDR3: CSVVPPHTYGYTF
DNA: TGCAGCGTTGTTCCCCCCCATACGTATGGCTACACCTTC

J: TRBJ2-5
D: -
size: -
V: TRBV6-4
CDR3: CASSAQGLPQETQYF
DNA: TGTGCCAGCAGTGCACAAGGGTTGCCCCAAGAGACCCAGTACTTC